This T cell receptor beta chain is from a study of a mutant IDH1 vaccine in newly diagnosed glioma. Stated time point: baseline, week 1 (first vaccination visit). Treatment given: pre-vaccination baseline after standard-of-care therapy. Trimming removed 4 bases at V and 8 bases at J, with 20 bases between. Germline V lookup: CDR1 SGHAT, CDR2 FQNNGV. This CDR3 contains 16 residues. This table comes from immunoSEQ multiplex PCR, and its TCRdb copy is limited to in-frame clones, with some not included. The table lists more than 50,000 clones, approximately 83% of them singletons. The gene calls are TRBV11-2 and TRBJ1-4; the D gene is possibly TRBD1 (6 bases). The material sequenced was PBMCs, taken from a glioma patient treated with radiotherapy, temozolomide or both. The sequence was collected from a man aged 30 to 45 with glioma. The CDR3 loop reads CASSSLYGGRKEKLFF. The CDR3 bases are TGTGCCAGCAGCTCCCTCTACGGGGGGCGAAAAGAAAAACTGTTTTTT.